The clone carrying this T cell receptor beta chain was counted at least ten times. No antigen is known for it. This sample is part of a study of T cell repertoires in cytomegalovirus infection. CDR1 SEHNR and CDR2 FQNEAQ come from the germline V gene (reference sequence). The CDR3 runs 14 residues. Trimming removed 1 base at V and 8 bases at J, with 12 bases between. Each CDR3 protein is one row after TCRdb ran MiXCR on the reads. This sample has more than 250,000 distinct CDR3 sequences, with roughly 13% found just once. The study, taken as a whole, reports: What dominated the ex vivo response were HLA-C-restricted CMV-specific TCR beta clonotypes.

The sequenced sample consisted of PBMCs. V gene TRBV7-9 combines with J gene TRBJ2-1, with D possibly being TRBD2 (5 bases). This receptor was obtained from a human donor in good health (CMV status not recorded). Some clones in this sample may be carry-over from other donors' samples. In nucleotides, the CDR3 is TGTGCCAGCAGCTTAGGACCGGGGATCGATGAGCAGTTCTTC. This translates into CASSLGPGIDEQFF. Supplemented by reference TRBV7-9 and TRBJ2-1, the full variable domain reads DTGVSQNPRHKITKRGQNVTFRCDPISEHNRLYWYRQTLGQGPEFLTYFQNEAQLEKSRLLSDRFSAERPKGSFSTLEIQRTEQGDSAMYLCASSLGPGIDEQFFGPGTRLTVL.